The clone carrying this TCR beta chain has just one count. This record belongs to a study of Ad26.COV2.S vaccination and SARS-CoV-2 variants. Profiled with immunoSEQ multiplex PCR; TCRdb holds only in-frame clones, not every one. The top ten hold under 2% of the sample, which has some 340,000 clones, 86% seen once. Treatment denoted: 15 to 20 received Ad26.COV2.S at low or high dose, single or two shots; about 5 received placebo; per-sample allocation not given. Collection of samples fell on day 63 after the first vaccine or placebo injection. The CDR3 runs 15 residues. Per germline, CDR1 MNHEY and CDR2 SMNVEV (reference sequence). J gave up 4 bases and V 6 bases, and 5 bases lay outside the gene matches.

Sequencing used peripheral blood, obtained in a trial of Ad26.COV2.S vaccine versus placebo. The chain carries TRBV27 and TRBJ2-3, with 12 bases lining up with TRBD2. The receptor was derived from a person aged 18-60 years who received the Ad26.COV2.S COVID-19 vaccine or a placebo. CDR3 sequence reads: CASRSGLAGSDTQYF. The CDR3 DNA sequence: TGTGCCAGCAGGTCGGGACTAGCGGGTTCAGATACGCAGTATTTT.